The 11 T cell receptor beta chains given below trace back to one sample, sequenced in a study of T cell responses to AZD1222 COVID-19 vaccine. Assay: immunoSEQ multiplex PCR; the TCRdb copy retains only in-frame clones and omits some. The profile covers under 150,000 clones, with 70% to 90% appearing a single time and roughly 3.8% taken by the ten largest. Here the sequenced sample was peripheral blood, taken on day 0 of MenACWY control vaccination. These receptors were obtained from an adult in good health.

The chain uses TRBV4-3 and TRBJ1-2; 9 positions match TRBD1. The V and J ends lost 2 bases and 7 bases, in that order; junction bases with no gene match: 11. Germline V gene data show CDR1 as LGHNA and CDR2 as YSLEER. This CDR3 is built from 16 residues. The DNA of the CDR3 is TGCGCCAGCAGCCAAATGGCTACGGGACAGGGCGGTGGCTACACCTTC. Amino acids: CASSQMATGQGGGYTF.

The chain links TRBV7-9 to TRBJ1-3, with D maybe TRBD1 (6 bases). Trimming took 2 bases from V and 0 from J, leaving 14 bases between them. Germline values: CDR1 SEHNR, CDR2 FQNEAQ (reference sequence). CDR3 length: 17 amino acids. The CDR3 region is CASSLLGTQSSGNTIYF. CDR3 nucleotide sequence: TGTGCCAGCAGCTTACTAGGGACACAGAGCTCTGGAAACACCATATATTTT.

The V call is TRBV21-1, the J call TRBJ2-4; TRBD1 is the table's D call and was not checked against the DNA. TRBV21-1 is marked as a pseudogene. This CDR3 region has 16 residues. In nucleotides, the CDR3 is TGTGCCAGCAGCAAAGTTCGTGGGGCGGCCAAAAACATTCAGTACTTC. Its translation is CASSKVRGAAKNIQYF.

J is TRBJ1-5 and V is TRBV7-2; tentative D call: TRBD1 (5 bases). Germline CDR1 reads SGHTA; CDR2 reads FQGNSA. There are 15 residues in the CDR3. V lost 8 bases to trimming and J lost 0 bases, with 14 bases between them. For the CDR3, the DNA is TGTGCCAGCGGGCAGGGTGGGTATAGCAATCAGCCCCAGCATTTT. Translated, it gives CASGQGGYSNQPQHF.

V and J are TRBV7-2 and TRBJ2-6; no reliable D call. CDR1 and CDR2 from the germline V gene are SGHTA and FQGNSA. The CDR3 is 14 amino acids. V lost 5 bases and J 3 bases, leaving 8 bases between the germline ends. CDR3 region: CASSPRSGANVLTF. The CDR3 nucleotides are TGTGCCAGCAGCCCGAGAAGTGGGGCCAACGTCCTGACTTTC. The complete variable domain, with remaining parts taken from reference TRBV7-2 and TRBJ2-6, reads GAGVSQSPSNKVTEKGKDVELRCDPISGHTALYWYRQSLGQGLEFLIYFQGNSAPDKSGLPSDRFSAERTGGSVSTLTIQRTQQEDSAVYLCASSPRSGANVLTFGAGSRLTVL.

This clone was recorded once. The CDR3 spells CASSLEGGGNQPQHF. CDR3 DNA sequence: TGCGCCAGCAGCTTGGAAGGGGGTGGCAATCAGCCCCAGCATTTT. J is TRBJ1-5 and V is TRBV5-1; the D gene is possibly TRBD1 (6 bases). The CDR3 has 15 residues. With 0 bases removed from V and 2 bases from J, the gap between germline ends came to 9 bases. From germline, CDR1 is SGHRS and CDR2 YFSETQ.

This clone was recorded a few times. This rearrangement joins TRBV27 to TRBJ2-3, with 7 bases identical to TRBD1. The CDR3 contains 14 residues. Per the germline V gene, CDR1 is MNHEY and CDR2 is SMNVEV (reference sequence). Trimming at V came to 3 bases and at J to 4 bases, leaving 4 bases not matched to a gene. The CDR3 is CASSFGQDADTQYF. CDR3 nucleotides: TGTGCCAGCAGTTTCGGACAGGATGCAGATACGCAGTATTTT.

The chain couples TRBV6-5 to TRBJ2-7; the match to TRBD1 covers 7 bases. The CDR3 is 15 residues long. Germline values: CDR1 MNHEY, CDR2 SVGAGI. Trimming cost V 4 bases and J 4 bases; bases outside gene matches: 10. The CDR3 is CASSSYTGAAYEQYF. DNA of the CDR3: TGTGCCAGCAGTTCATATACAGGGGCGGCTTACGAGCAGTACTTC.

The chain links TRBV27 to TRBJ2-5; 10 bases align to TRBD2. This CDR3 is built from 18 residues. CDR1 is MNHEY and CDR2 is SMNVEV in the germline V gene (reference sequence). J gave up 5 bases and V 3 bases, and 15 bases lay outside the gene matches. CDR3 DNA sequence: TGTGCCAGCAGTTTCCGCCCATTGAGGAGCGGGGGGGTGGAGACCCAGTACTTC. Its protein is CASSFRPLRSGGVETQYF.

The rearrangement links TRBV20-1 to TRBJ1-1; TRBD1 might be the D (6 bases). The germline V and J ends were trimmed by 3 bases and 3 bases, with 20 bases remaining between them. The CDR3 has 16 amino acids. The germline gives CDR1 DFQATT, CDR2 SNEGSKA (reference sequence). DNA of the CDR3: TGCAGTGCTAGTAAGCAACAGGGCAGTGAGGACACTGAAGCTTTCTTT. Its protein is CSASKQQGSEDTEAFF.

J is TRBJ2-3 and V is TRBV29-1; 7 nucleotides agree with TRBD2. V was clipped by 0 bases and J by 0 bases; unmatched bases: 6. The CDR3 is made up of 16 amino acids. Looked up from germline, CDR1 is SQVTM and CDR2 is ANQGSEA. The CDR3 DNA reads TGCAGCGTTGAAGATCGCGGGGGAAGGAGCACAGATACGCAGTATTTT. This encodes CSVEDRGGRSTDTQYF.